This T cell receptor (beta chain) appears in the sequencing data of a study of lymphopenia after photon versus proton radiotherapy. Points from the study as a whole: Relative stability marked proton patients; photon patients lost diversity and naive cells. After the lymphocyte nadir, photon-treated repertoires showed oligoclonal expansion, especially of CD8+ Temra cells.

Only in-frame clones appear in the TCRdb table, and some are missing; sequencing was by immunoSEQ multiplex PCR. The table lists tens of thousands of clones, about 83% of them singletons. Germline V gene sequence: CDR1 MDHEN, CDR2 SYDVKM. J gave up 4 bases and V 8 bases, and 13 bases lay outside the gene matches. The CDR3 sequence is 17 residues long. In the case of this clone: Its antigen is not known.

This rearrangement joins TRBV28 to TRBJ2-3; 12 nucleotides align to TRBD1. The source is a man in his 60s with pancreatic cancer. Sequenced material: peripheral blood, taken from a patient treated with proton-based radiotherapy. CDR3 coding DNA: TGTGCCAGCTCAGTCCGGGACAGGGGGCTCTATGCAGATACGCAGTATTTT. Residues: CASSVRDRGLYADTQYF. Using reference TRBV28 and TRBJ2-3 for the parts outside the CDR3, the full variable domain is DVKVTQSSRYLVKRTGEKVFLECVQDMDHENMFWYRQDPGLGLRLIYFSYDVKMKEKGDIPEGYSVSREKKERFSLILESASTNQTSMYLCASSVRDRGLYADTQYFGPGTRLTVL.